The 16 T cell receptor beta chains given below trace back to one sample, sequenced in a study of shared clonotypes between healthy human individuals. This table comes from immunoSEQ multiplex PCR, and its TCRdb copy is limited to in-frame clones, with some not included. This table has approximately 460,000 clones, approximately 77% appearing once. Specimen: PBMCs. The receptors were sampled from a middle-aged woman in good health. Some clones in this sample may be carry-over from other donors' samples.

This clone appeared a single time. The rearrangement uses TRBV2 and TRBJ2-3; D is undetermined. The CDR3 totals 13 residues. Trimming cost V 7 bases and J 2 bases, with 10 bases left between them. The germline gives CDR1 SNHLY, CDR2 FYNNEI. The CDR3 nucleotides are TGTGCCAGCAAGGCGGAACTCACAGATACGCAGTATTTT. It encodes CASKAELTDTQYF. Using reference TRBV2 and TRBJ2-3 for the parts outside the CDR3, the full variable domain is EPEVTQTPSHQVTQMGQEVILRCVPISNHLYFYWYRQILGQKVEFLVSFYNNEISEKSEIFDDQFSVERPDGSNFTLKIRSTKLEDSAMYFCASKAELTDTQYFGPGTRLTVL.

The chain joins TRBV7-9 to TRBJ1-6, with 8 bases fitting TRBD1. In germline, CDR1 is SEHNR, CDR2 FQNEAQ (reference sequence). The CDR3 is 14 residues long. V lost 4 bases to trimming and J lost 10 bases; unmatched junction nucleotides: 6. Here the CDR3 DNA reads TGTGCCAGCAGCTCGGGACAGGTGGGATCACCCCTCCACTTT. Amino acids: CASSSGQVGSPLHF.

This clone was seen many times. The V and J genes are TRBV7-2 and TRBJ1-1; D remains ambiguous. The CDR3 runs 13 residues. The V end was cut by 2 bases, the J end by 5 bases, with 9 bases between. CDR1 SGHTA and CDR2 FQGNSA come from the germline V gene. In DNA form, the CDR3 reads TGTGCCAGCAGCTTACTTTCGGAGACTGAAGCTTTCTTT. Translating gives CASSLLSETEAFF.

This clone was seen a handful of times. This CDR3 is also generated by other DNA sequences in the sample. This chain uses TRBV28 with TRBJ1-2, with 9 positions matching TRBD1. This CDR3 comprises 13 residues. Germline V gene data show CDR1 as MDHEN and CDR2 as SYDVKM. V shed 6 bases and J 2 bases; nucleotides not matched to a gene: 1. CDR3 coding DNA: TGTGCCAGCAGGACAGGGGGAAACTATGGCTACACCTTC. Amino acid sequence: CASRTGGNYGYTF.

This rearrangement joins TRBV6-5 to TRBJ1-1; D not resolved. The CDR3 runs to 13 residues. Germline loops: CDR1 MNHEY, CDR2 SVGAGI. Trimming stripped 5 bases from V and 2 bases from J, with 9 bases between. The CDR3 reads CASSRSTNTEAFF. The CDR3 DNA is TGTGCCAGCAGTCGCTCTACAAACACTGAAGCTTTCTTT.

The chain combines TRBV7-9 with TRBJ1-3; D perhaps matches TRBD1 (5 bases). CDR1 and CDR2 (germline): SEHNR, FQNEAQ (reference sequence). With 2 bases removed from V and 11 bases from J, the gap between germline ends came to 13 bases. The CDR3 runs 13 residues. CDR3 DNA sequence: TGTGCCAGCAGCTTATGGGACCAAACCCCCATATATTTT. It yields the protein CASSLWDQTPIYF.

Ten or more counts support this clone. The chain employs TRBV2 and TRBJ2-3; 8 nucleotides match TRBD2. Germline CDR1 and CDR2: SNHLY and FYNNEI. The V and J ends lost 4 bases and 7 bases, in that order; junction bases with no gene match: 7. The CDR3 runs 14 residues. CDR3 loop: CASSVSSGLNTQYF. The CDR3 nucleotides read TGTGCCAGCAGTGTCTCTAGCGGGCTCAATACGCAGTATTTT.

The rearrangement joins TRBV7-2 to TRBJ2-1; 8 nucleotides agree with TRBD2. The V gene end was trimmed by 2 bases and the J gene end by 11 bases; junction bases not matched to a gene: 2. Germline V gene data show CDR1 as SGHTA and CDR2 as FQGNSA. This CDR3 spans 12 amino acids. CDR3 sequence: CASSLPGGKQFF. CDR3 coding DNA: TGTGCCAGCAGCTTACCGGGGGGGAAGCAGTTCTTC.

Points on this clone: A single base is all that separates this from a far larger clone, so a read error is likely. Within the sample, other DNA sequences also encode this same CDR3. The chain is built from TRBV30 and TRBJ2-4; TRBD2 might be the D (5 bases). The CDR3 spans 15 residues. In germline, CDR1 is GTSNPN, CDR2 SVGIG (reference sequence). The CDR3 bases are TGTGCTTGGAGTGTACTCAGCGGAGCCAAAAACATTCAGTACTTC. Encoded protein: CAWSVLSGAKNIQYF.

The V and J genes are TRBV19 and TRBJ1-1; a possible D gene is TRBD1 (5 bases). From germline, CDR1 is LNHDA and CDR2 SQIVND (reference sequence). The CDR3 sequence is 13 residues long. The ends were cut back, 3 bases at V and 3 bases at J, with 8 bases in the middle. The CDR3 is CASSIREDTEAFF. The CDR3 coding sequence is TGTGCCAGTAGTATCAGGGAGGACACTGAAGCTTTCTTT. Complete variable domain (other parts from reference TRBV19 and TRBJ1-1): DGGITQSPKYLFRKEGQNVTLSCEQNLNHDAMYWYRQDPGQGLRLIYYSQIVNDFQKGDIAEGYSVSREKKESFPLTVTSAQKNPTAFYLCASSIREDTEAFFGQGTRLTVV.

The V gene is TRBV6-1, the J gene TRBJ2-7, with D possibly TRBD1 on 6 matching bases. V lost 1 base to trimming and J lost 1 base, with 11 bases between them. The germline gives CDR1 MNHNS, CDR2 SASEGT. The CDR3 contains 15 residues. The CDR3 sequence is CASSEGTGSSYEQYF. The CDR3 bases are TGTGCCAGCAGTGAAGGAACAGGGTCGTCCTACGAGCAGTACTTC.

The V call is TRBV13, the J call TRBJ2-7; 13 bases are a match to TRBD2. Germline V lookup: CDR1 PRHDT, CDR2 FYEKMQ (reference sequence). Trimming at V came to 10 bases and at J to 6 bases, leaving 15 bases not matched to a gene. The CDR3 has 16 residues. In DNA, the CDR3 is TGTGCCACGGGGAAGCGACTAGCGGGAGGTTTTGCCGAGCAGTACTTC. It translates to CATGKRLAGGFAEQYF.

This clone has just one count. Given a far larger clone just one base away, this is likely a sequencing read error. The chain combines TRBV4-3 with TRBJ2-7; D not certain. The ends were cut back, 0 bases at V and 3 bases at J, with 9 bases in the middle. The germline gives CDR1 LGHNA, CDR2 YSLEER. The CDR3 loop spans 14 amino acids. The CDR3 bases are TGCGCCAGCAGCCAAGACCGTTACGGCTACGAGCAGTACTTC. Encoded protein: CASSQDRYGYEQYF.

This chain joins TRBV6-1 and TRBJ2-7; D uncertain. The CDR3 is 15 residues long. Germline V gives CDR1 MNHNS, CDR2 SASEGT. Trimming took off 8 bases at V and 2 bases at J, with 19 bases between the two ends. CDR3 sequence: CASLEGQELTYEQYF. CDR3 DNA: TGTGCCAGCCTCGAAGGGCAGGAACTCACCTACGAGCAGTACTTC.

CDR3 amino acids: CASRSRIAGANVLTF. CDR3 coding DNA: TGTGCCAGCAGGTCTAGAATCGCTGGGGCCAACGTCCTGACTTTC. V and J are TRBV6-6 and TRBJ2-6; D remains unclear. This CDR3 spans 15 amino acids. Between the trimmed V and J ends, which lost 6 bases and 2 bases, there was a span of 11 bases. Germline CDR1 and CDR2: MNHNY and SVGAGI (reference sequence).

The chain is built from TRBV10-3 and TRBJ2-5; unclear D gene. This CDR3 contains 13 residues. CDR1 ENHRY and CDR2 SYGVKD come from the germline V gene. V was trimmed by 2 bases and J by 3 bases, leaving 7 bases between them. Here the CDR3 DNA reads TGTGCCATCAGTGAGGCGTACAAAGAGACCCAGTACTTC. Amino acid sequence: CAISEAYKETQYF.